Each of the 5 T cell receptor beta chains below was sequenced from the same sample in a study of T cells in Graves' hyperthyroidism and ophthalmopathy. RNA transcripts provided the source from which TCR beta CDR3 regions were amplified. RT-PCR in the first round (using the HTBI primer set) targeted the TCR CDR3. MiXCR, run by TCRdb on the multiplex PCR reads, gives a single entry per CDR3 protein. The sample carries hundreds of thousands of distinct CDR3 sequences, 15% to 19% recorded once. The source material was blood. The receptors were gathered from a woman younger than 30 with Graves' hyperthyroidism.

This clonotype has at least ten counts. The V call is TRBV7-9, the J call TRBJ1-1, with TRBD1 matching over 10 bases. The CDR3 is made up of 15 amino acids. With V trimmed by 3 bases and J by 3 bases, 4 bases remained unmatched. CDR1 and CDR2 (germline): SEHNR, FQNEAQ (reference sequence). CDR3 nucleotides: TGTGCCAGCAGCTTGACGGGACAGGGGTACACTGAAGCTTTCTTT. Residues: CASSLTGQGYTEAFF.

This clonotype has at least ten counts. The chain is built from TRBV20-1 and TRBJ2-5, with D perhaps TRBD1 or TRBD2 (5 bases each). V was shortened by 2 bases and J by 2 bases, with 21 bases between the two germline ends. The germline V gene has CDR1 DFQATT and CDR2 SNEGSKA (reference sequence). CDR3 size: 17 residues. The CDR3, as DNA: TGCAGTGCTAGACTCGATAAGGGGCCCGGGGTTCAAGAGACCCAGTACTTC. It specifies CSARLDKGPGVQETQYF.

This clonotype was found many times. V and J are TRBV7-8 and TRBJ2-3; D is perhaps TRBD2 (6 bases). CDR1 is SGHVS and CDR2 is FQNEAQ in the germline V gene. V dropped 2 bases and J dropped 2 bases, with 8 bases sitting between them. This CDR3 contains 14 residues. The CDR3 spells CASSLRGATDTQYF. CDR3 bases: TGTGCCAGCAGCTTACGCGGGGCCACAGATACGCAGTATTTT.

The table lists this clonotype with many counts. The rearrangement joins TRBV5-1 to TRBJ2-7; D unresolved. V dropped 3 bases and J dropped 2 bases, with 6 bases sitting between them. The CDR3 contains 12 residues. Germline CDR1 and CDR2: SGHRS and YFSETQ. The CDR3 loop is CASSSETYEQYF. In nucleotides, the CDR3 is TGCGCCAGCAGCTCGGAGACCTACGAGCAGTACTTC.

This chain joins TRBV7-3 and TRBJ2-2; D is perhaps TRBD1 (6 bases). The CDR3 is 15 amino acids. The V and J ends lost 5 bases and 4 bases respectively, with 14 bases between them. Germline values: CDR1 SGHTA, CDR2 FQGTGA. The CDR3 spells CASSPVTGSTGELFF. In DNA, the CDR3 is TGTGCCAGCAGCCCAGTTACAGGGAGCACCGGGGAGCTGTTTTTT.